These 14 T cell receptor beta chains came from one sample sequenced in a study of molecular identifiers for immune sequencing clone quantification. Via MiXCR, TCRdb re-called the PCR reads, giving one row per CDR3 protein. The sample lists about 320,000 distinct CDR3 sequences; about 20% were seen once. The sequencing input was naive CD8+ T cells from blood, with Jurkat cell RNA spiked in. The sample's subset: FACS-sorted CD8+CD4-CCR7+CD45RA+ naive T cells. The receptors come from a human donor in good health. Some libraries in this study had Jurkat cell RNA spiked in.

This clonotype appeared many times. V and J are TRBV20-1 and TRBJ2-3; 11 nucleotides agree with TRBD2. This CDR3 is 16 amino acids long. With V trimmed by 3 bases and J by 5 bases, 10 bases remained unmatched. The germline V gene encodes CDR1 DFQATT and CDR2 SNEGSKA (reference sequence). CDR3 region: CSARGLSGGAKDTQYF. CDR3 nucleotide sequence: TGCAGTGCTAGGGGTCTTAGCGGGGGGGCGAAAGATACGCAGTATTTT.

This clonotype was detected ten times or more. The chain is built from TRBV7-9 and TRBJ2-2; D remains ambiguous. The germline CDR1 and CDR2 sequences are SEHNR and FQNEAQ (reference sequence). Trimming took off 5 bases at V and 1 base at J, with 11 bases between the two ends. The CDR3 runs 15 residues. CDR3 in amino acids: CASSTPDGNTGELFF. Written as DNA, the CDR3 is TGTGCCAGCAGCACCCCGGACGGGAACACCGGGGAGCTGTTTTTT.

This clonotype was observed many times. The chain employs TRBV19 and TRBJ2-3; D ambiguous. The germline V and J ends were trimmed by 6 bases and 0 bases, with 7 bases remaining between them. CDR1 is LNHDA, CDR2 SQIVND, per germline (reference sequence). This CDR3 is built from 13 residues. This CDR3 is CASRAGSTDTQYF. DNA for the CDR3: TGTGCCAGTAGGGCAGGTAGCACAGATACGCAGTATTTT.

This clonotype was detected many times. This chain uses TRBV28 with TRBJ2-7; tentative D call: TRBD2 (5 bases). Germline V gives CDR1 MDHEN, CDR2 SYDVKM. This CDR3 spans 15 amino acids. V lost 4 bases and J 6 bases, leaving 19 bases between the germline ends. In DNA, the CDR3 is TGTGCCAGCAGTTCCCAAGACTATGCCGGGGTCGAGCAGTACTTC. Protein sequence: CASSSQDYAGVEQYF.

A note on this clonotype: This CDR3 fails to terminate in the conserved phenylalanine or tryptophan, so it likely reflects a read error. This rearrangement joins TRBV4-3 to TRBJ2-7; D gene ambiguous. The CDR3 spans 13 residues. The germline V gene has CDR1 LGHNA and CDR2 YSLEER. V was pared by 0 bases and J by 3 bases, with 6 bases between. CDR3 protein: CASSQDSSYEQYL. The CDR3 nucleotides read TGCGCCAGCAGCCAAGACAGCAGCTACGAGCAGTACCTC.

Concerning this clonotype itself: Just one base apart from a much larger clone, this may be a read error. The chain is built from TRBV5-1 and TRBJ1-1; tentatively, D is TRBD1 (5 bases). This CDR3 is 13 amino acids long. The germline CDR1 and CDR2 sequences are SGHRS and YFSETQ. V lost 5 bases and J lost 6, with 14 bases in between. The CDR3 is CASSAGDYAEAFF. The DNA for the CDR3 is TGCGCCAGCAGTGCGGGGGACTACGCTGAAGCTTTCTTT.

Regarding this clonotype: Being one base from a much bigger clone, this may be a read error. The CDR3 nucleotides read TGTGCCAGCAGCCGTGGCCTAGCGGATTCCTACAAGCAGTACTTC. Protein sequence: CASSRGLADSYKQYF. The chain links TRBV4-2 to TRBJ2-7, with 7 bases fitting TRBD2. There are 15 residues in the CDR3. CDR1 and CDR2 from the germline V gene are LGHNA and YNFKEQ.

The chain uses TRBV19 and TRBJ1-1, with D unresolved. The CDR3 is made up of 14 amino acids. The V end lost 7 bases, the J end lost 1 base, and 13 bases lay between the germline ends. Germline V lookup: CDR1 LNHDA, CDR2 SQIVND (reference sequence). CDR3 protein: CASTQSRSNTEAFF. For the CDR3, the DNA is TGTGCCAGTACCCAAAGCCGGTCGAACACTGAAGCTTTCTTT.

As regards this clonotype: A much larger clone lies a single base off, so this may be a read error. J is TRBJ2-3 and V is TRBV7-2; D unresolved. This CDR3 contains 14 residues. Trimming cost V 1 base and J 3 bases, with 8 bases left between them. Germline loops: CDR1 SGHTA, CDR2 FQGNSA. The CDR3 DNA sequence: TGTGCCAGCAGCTTAGGAACGGTTACAGATACGCAGTATTTT. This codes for CASSLGTVTDTQYF.

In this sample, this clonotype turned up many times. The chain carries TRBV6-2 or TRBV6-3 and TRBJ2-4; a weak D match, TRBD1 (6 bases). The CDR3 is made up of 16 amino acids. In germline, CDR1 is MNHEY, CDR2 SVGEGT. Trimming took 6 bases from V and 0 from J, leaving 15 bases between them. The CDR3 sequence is CASRRTVDLAKNIQYF. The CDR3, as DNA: TGTGCCAGCAGGAGGACAGTAGACCTAGCCAAAAACATTCAGTACTTC.

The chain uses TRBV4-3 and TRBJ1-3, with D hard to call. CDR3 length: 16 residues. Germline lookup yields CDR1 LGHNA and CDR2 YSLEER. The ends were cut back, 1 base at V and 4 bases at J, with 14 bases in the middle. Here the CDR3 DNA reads TGCGCCAGCAGCCAAGTCTCGACGGGCAAAGGAAACACCATATATTTT. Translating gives CASSQVSTGKGNTIYF.

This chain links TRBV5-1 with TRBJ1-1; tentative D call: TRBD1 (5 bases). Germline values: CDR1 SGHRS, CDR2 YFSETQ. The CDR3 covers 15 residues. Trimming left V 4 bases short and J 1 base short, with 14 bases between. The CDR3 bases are TGCGCCAGCAGCGCTGTGGAGGGGCCGAACACTGAAGCTTTCTTT. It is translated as CASSAVEGPNTEAFF.

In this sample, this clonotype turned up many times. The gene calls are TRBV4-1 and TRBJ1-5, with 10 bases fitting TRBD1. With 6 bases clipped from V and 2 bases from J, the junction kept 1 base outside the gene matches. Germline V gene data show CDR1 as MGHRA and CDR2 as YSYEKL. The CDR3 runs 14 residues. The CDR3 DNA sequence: TGCGCCAGCAGAGGGACAGGGGGCAATCAGCCCCAGCATTTT. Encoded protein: CASRGTGGNQPQHF.

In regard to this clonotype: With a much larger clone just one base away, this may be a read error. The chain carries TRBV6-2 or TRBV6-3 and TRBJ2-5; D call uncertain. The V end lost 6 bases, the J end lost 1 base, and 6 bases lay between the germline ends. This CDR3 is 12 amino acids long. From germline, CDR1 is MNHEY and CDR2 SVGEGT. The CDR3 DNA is TGTGCCAGCAGAGTAGTCCAAGAGACCCAGTACTTC. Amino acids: CASRVVQETQYF.